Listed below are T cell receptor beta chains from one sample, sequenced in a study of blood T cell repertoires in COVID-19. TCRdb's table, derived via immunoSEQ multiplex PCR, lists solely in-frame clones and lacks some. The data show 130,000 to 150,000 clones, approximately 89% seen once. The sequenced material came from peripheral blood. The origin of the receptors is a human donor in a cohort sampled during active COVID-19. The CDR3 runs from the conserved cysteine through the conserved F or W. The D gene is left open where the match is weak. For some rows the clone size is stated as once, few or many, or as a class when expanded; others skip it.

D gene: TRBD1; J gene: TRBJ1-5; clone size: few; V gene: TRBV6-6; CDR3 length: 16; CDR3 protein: CASSPGRDSFNQPQHF; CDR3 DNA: TGTGCCAGCAGCCCGGGCAGGGACAGTTTCAATCAGCCCCAGCATTTT
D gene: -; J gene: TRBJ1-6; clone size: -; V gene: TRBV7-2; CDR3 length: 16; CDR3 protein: CASSLVHGDFNSPLHF; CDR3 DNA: TGTGCCAGCAGCTTAGTACACGGAGATTTTAATTCACCCCTCCACTTT
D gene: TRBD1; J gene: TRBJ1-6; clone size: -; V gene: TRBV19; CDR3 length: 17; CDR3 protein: CASSMKTGGVGRSPLHF; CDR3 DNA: TGTGCCAGTAGTATGAAGACAGGGGGCGTAGGGAGATCACCCCTCCACTTT
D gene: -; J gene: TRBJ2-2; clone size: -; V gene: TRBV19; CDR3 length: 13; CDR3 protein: CASSIQQGGELFF; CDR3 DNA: TGTGCCAGTAGTATACAACAGGGCGGGGAGCTGTTTTTT
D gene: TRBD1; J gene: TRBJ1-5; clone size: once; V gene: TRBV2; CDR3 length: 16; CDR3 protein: CASSRDSESVGQPQHF; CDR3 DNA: TGTGCCAGCAGTCGGGACAGCGAGTCGGTCGGTCAGCCCCAGCATTTT
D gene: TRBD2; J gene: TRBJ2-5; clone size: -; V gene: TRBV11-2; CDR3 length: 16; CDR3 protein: CASSSAGTMGGETQYF; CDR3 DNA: TGTGCCAGCAGCTCCGCCGGGACTATGGGTGGAGAGACCCAGTACTTC
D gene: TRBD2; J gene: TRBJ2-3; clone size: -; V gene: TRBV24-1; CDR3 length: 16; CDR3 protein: CATSDRTSGDRGTQYF; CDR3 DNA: TGTGCCACCAGTGACCGGACTAGCGGGGACCGAGGTACGCAGTATTTT
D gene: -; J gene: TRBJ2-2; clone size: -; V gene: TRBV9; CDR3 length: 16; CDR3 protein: CASSAAPGSYTGELFF; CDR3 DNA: TGTGCCAGCAGCGCCGCCCCGGGGTCCTACACCGGGGAGCTGTTTTTT
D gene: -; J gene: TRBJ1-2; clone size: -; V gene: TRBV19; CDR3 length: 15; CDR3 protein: CASTLSGGDAYGYTF; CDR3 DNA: TGTGCCAGTACCCTCTCTGGAGGGGACGCCTATGGCTACACCTTC
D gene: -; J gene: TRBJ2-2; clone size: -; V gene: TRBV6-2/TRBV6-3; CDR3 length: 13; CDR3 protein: CASSYQTVRELFF; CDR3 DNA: TGTGCCAGCAGTTACCAAACGGTGAGGGAGCTGTTTTTT
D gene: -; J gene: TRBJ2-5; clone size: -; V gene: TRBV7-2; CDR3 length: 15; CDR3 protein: CASTKMGGHGETQYF; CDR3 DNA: TGTGCCAGCACCAAGATGGGGGGGCATGGGGAGACCCAGTACTTC
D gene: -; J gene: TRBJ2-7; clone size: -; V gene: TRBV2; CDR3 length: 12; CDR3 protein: CASSQEGDEQYF; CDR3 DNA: TGTGCCAGCAGTCAGGAAGGCGACGAGCAGTACTTC
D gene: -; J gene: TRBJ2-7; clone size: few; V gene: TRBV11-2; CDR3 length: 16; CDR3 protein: CASSLSGQGGDYEQYF; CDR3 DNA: TGTGCCAGCAGCTTATCGGGTCAAGGGGGGGACTACGAGCAGTACTTC
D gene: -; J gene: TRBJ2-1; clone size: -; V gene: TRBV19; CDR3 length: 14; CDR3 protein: CASSNFAGPSEQFF; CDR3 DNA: TGTGCCAGTAGTAACTTCGCAGGTCCCAGTGAGCAGTTCTTC
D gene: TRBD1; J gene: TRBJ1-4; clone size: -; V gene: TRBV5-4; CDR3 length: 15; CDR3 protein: CASSPGQGGNEKLFF; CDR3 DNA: TGTGCCAGCAGCCCAGGACAGGGGGGAAATGAAAAACTGTTTTTT
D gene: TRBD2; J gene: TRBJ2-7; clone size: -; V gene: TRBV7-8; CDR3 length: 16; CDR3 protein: CASSNLAGVLLNEQYF; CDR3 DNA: TGTGCCAGCAGCAATCTAGCGGGGGTCCTCCTGAACGAGCAGTACTTC
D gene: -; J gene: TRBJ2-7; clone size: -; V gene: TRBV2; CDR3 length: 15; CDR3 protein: CASSEGAGAAYEQYF; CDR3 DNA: TGTGCCAGCAGTGAGGGGGCAGGGGCAGCCTACGAGCAGTACTTC
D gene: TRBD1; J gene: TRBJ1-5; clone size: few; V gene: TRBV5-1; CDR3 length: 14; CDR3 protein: CASSLGQGDQPQHF; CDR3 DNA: TGCGCCAGCAGCTTGGGACAGGGGGACCAGCCCCAGCATTTT
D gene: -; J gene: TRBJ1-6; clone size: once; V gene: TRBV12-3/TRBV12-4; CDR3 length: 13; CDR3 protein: CASTLQADSPLHF; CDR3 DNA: TGTGCCAGCACCCTACAGGCCGATTCACCCCTCCACTTT
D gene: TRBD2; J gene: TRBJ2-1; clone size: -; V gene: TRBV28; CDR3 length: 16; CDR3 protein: CASSLIGGGSYNEQFF; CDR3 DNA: TGTGCCAGCAGTTTAATTGGCGGGGGCTCCTACAATGAGCAGTTCTTC
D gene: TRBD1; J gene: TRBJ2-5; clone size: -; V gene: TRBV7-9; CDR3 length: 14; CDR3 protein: CASSMTGFGETQYF; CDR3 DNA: TGTGCCAGCAGCATGACAGGGTTTGGGGAGACCCAGTACTTC
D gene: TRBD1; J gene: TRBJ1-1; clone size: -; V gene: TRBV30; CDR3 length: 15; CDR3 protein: CAWSARQGVATEAFF; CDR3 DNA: TGTGCCTGGAGTGCCCGACAGGGGGTAGCCACTGAAGCTTTCTTT
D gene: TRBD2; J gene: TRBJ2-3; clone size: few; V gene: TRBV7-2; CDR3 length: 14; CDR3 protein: CASSLIRGVDTQYF; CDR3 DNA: TGTGCCAGCAGCTTAATCCGGGGGGTGGATACGCAGTATTTT
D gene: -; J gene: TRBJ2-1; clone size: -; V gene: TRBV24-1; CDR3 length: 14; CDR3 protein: CATSDQAVPNEQFF; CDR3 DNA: TGTGCCACCAGTGATCAAGCGGTGCCCAATGAGCAGTTCTTC
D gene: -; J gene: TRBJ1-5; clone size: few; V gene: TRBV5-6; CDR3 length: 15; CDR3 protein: CASSLGAQGNQPQHF; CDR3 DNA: TGTGCCAGCAGCTTGGGGGCCCAGGGCAATCAGCCCCAGCATTTT
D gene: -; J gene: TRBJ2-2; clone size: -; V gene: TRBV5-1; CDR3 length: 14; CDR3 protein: CASSLETGFGELFF; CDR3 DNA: TGCGCCAGCAGCTTGGAGACTGGTTTCGGGGAGCTGTTTTTT